This T cell receptor (beta chain) was sequenced during a study of human T cells and chemical hapten exposure. About the research overall: An area of 2 cm by 1.5 to 2.5 cm on upper inner arm skin received 2% DPC for sensitization. Diphenylcyclopropenone was applied weekly to patients' scalps across the roughly 25-week study.

Findings of the study overall: PT1 expanded TCR numbers tracked positively with patch test score.

Germline V gene lookup returns CDR1 SEHNR and CDR2 FQNEAQ (reference sequence). V lost 4 bases and J 5 bases, leaving 9 bases between the germline ends. The CDR3 has 13 amino acids. This clonotype occurred a few times. Its specificity is not known. The library gave individual cDNA molecules unique molecular identifiers. TCRdb analysed the RACE reads with MiXCR anew, one entry per CDR3 protein. The sample carries approximately 110,000 distinct CDR3 sequences, about 11% recorded once. Time point meaning: patch test 1, 2 weeks after DPC sensitization. Indicated treatment: therapeutic diphenylcyclopropenone sensitization with weekly scalp DPC.

This TCR was sampled from a woman in her forties with alopecia areata. Some clones in this sample may be carry-over from other donors' samples. V is TRBV7-9 and J is TRBJ2-4; D gene uncertain. Sequencing was performed on whole blood, taken in connection with sensitization to the hapten diphenylcyclopropenone (DPC). CDR3 sequence: CASSWTTQNIQYF. In DNA, the CDR3 is TGTGCCAGCAGCTGGACCACTCAAAACATTCAGTACTTC.